Below, 24 T cell receptor beta chains from the same sample are listed, as sequenced in a study of technical replicates of blood from several donors. TCRdb's copy holds only in-frame clones and misses some; the assay was immunoSEQ multiplex PCR. The data contain some 11,000 clones, over 85% of them seen just once; the ten biggest clones take up 7.2%. Specimen: PBMCs. These receptors were taken from a human donor in good health.

The CDR3 reads CASSLSYLAGADTQYF. CDR3 DNA sequence: TGTGCCAGCAGTTTATCCTACCTAGCGGGAGCAGATACGCAGTATTTT. V usage is TRBV27 and J usage is TRBJ2-3; 10 nucleotides align to TRBD2. Germline V gene sequence: CDR1 MNHEY, CDR2 SMNVEV (reference sequence). This CDR3 region has 16 residues. The V and J ends lost 0 bases and 4 bases, in that order; junction bases with no gene match: 4.

V usage is TRBV29-1 and J usage is TRBJ2-2; weak D call: TRBD2 (6 bases). V dropped 2 bases and J dropped 2 bases, with 9 bases sitting between them. The CDR3 has 14 residues. Per germline, CDR1 SQVTM and CDR2 ANQGSEA. The CDR3 bases are TGCAGCGTTGAAACGGGGGTTAACACCGGGGAGCTGTTTTTT. Its translation: CSVETGVNTGELFF.

The J gene is TRBJ2-7, the V gene TRBV10-2; 8 bases are a match to TRBD1. Germline V gene lookup returns CDR1 WSHSY and CDR2 SAAADI. The CDR3 is 13 residues long. V was pared by 1 base and J by 6 bases, with 2 bases of the junction left unmatched. This CDR3 reads CASSEWTGTEQYF. The DNA of the CDR3 is TGCGCCAGCAGTGAGTGGACAGGGACCGAGCAGTACTTC.

This clone was found once. V and J are TRBV19 and TRBJ2-5; tentatively, D is TRBD2 (5 bases). V lost 1 base and J 7 bases, leaving 10 bases between the germline ends. Germline V lookup: CDR1 LNHDA, CDR2 SQIVND (reference sequence). This CDR3 contains 13 residues. CDR3 loop: CASSIGPAGTQYF. The DNA of the CDR3 is TGTGCCAGTAGTATAGGCCCCGCGGGGACCCAGTACTTC.

This clone came up once. This chain uses TRBV7-8 with TRBJ1-2; TRBD1 agrees at 7 bases. CDR3 length: 12 amino acids. Per the germline V gene, CDR1 is SGHVS and CDR2 is FQNEAQ. The V and J ends lost 4 bases and 6 bases, in that order; junction bases with no gene match: 2. In DNA, the CDR3 is TGTGCCAGCAGCTACAGGGGTGATGGCTACACCTTC. The encoded protein is CASSYRGDGYTF.

This chain links TRBV7-3 with TRBJ2-1; 10 nucleotides match TRBD1. This CDR3 spans 14 amino acids. Germline V gene data show CDR1 as SGHTA and CDR2 as FQGTGA. The V segment lost 7 bases and the J segment 4 bases; nucleotides outside the gene matches: 4. The DNA of the CDR3 is TGTGCCAGCACCCCGGGACAGGGGTACAATGAGCAGTTCTTC. Amino acid sequence: CASTPGQGYNEQFF.

The rearrangement uses TRBV29-1 and TRBJ2-7, with TRBD2 matching over 8 bases. V dropped 2 bases and J dropped 9; count of bases not matched to a gene: 12. CDR1 is SQVTM and CDR2 is ANQGSEA in the germline V gene. CDR3 length: 14 residues. The CDR3 DNA sequence: TGCAGCGTTGAAATCGCGGGAGGACCCCTGGGGCAGTACTTC. As protein: CSVEIAGGPLGQYF.

This clone has more than one count but fewer than ten. The chain uses TRBV5-1 and TRBJ2-7; 8 bases align to TRBD1. The V gene's germline CDR1 is SGHRS and CDR2 YFSETQ. The CDR3 length is 15 residues. The V and J ends lost 3 bases and 2 bases, in that order; junction bases with no gene match: 7. The CDR3, as DNA: TGCGCCAGCAGCTCCGGGGACAGGTTTCCCTACGAGCAGTACTTC. It encodes CASSSGDRFPYEQYF. The entire variable domain, with the rest obtained from reference TRBV5-1 and TRBJ2-7, is as follows: KAGVTQTPRYLIKTRGQQVTLSCSPISGHRSVSWYQQTPGQGLQFLFEYFSETQRNKGNFPGRFSGRQFSNSRSEMNVSTLELGDSALYLCASSSGDRFPYEQYFGPGTRLTVT.

This chain uses TRBV7-9 with TRBJ2-7; D unclear. The CDR3 has 11 residues. Trimming removed 5 bases at V and 7 bases at J, with 9 bases between. Germline V gene data show CDR1 as SEHNR and CDR2 as FQNEAQ (reference sequence). CDR3 protein: CASSPNIEQYF. The CDR3 nucleotides read TGTGCCAGCAGCCCAAACATAGAGCAGTACTTC.

The gene calls are TRBV30 and TRBJ2-7, with TRBD1 matching over 8 bases. The CDR3 runs 14 residues. After removal of 3 bases from V and 10 bases from J, the junction contained 14 bases not matched to a gene. Germline CDR1 and CDR2: GTSNPN and SVGIG (reference sequence). CDR3 sequence: CAWSSGAGGSSQYF. CDR3 sequence (DNA): TGTGCCTGGAGCTCTGGGGCAGGGGGCAGTTCCCAGTACTTC.

The V and J genes are TRBV14 and TRBJ2-1; D unclear. V gave up 2 bases and J gave up 0 bases, with 8 bases separating them. The CDR3 extends over 15 amino acids. Germline V gives CDR1 SGHDN, CDR2 FVKESK. CDR3 residues: CASSQRSDSYNEQFF. In DNA, the CDR3 is TGTGCCAGCAGCCAACGGAGTGACTCCTACAATGAGCAGTTCTTC.

V is TRBV11-2 and J is TRBJ2-5, with TRBD2 as a possible D gene (5 bases). This CDR3 has 15 residues. Germline V gene data show CDR1 as SGHAT and CDR2 as FQNNGV. The ends were cut back, 3 bases at V and 5 bases at J, with 16 bases in the middle. CDR3 sequence: CASSFEWESSETQYF. The CDR3 nucleotides read TGTGCCAGCAGCTTCGAGTGGGAGTCCTCGGAGACCCAGTACTTC.

V and J are TRBV5-1 and TRBJ1-1, with 7 positions matching TRBD1. This CDR3 has 15 amino acids. Looked up from germline, CDR1 is SGHRS and CDR2 is YFSETQ. V shed 0 bases, J shed 3 bases, and the junction held 5 bases outside the gene matches. CDR3 sequence reads: CASSLDRGRDTEAFF. In nucleotides, the CDR3 is TGCGCCAGCAGCTTGGACAGGGGTAGGGACACTGAAGCTTTCTTT.

This rearrangement joins TRBV5-4 to TRBJ2-7, with 8 bases fitting TRBD2. The germline V gene has CDR1 SGHNT and CDR2 YYREEE (reference sequence). V dropped 4 bases and J dropped 4; count of bases not matched to a gene: 13. The CDR3 sequence is 16 residues long. CDR3 loop: CASSRSGLVLGYEQYF. CDR3 nucleotides: TGTGCCAGCAGCCGATCGGGACTAGTCTTAGGGTACGAGCAGTACTTC.

V gene TRBV2 combines with J gene TRBJ1-1; TRBD1 might be the D (6 bases). Germline V CDR1 and CDR2: SNHLY, FYNNEI. The CDR3 length is 16 residues. V gave up 6 bases and J gave up 1 base, with 18 bases separating them. The CDR3 DNA follows: TGTGCCAGCAGCGCCAGAGGAGGACAGCCGAACACTGAAGCTTTCTTT. Translation gives CASSARGGQPNTEAFF.

CDR3 loop: CASSREPTQETQYF. CDR3 sequence (DNA): TGTGCCAGCTCCCGGGAACCCACCCAAGAGACCCAGTACTTC. The rearrangement uses TRBV6-5 and TRBJ2-5; D might be TRBD2 (5 bases). Trimming shortened V by 8 bases and J by 1 base, and 14 bases separated the two germline ends. Germline lookup yields CDR1 MNHEY and CDR2 SVGAGI. CDR3 length: 14 amino acids.

The rearrangement links TRBV7-7 to TRBJ2-2, with 9 bases lining up with TRBD1. The germline CDR1 and CDR2 sequences are SSHAT and FNYEAQ (reference sequence). V lost 1 base and J lost 4; bases outside the gene matches: 1. This CDR3 has 15 residues. The chain's CDR3 is CASSLETGGTGELFF. The DNA of the CDR3 is TGTGCCAGCAGCTTAGAGACAGGGGGCACCGGGGAGCTGTTTTTT.

The chain uses TRBV6-5 and TRBJ1-5; 8 nucleotides match TRBD1. Germline CDR1 is MNHEY and CDR2 is SVGAGI. The CDR3 length is 14 residues. The V and J ends lost 6 bases and 5 bases, in that order; junction bases with no gene match: 6. CDR3: CASRPQGGDQPQHF. CDR3 DNA sequence: TGTGCCAGCAGGCCACAGGGGGGAGATCAGCCCCAGCATTTT.

The rearrangement uses TRBV4-1 and TRBJ2-4; 9 bases map to TRBD2. This CDR3 has 15 residues. Germline V CDR1 and CDR2: MGHRA, YSYEKL. V lost 1 base, J lost 7 bases, and 5 bases stayed unmatched. The CDR3 DNA sequence: TGCGCCAGCAGCCAAGCGGACAGCGGGGGGAACATTCAGTACTTC. Translating gives CASSQADSGGNIQYF.

The chain joins TRBV27 to TRBJ2-7, with D perhaps TRBD1 (5 bases). V lost 6 bases and J lost 7, with 16 bases in between. Germline assignment: CDR1 MNHEY and CDR2 SMNVEV (reference sequence). This CDR3 contains 13 residues. CDR3 region: CASSPTAAGEQYF. The CDR3 DNA reads as TGTGCCAGCAGCCCAACAGCAGCAGGGGAGCAGTACTTC.

This chain uses TRBV5-1 with TRBJ2-5, with D unclear. Deletions cut 4 bases from V and 2 bases from J, with 6 bases between. This CDR3 region has 12 residues. CDR1 SGHRS and CDR2 YFSETQ come from the germline V gene. The CDR3 nucleotides read TGCGCCAGCAGCCCTCAGCAAGAGACCCAGTACTTC. Protein: CASSPQQETQYF.

The chain couples TRBV7-8 to TRBJ2-7, with TRBD1 matching 7 bases. Germline V CDR1 and CDR2: SGHVS, FQNEAQ. The CDR3 is 16 residues long. Trimming cost V 5 bases and J 1 base; bases outside gene matches: 11. Written as DNA, the CDR3 is TGTGCCAGCAGCCGAAGGGGACAGCCAATTTCCTACGAGCAGTACTTC. Its protein is CASSRRGQPISYEQYF.

The genes are TRBV10-2 and TRBJ2-7, with 9 positions matching TRBD2. The germline V gene has CDR1 WSHSY and CDR2 SAAADI. The CDR3 is 15 residues long. Germline trimming cut 4 bases from V and 3 bases from J; bases unmatched to any gene: 7. The CDR3 is CASSVALAGYYEQYF. The CDR3 nucleotides read TGCGCCAGCAGTGTAGCGCTAGCGGGATACTACGAGCAGTACTTC.

The chain couples TRBV4-2 to TRBJ1-1; tentative D call: TRBD1 (5 bases). Trimming pared 4 bases from V and 0 bases from J, leaving 9 bases between. Germline CDR1 and CDR2: LGHNA and YNFKEQ. The CDR3 totals 14 residues. The chain's CDR3 is CASSLRAMNTEAFF. The CDR3 DNA follows: TGTGCCAGCAGCCTCAGGGCAATGAACACTGAAGCTTTCTTT.